The 9 T cell receptor beta chains listed next were all sequenced from one sample in a study of T cells in localized non-small cell lung cancer. Sequenced by immunoSEQ multiplex PCR; TCRdb stores in-frame clones only, minus some. The sample lists about 13,000 clones, just over 85% occurring once. The starting material was peripheral blood, obtained before any cancer treatment. These receptors came from a male donor aged 60 or over with stage III lung adenocarcinoma.

The V gene is TRBV5-6, the J gene TRBJ2-5; D might be TRBD2 (5 bases). The CDR3 spans 15 residues. The V end lost 4 bases, the J end lost 7 bases, and 20 bases lay between the germline ends. The germline V gene has CDR1 SGHDT and CDR2 YYEEEE. The chain's CDR3 is CASSLRGIDLRTQYF. In nucleotides, the CDR3 is TGTGCCAGCAGCCTACGGGGTATTGATCTGAGGACCCAGTACTTC. The full variable domain, in which reference TRBV5-6 and TRBJ2-5 provide the parts outside the CDR3, is DAGVTQSPTHLIKTRGQQVTLRCSPKSGHDTVSWYQQALGQGPQFIFQYYEEEERQRGNFPDRFSGHQFPNYSSELNVNALLLGDSALYLCASSLRGIDLRTQYFGPGTRLLVL.

The chain recombines TRBV19 with TRBJ1-2; 9 bases map to TRBD1. The ends lost 3 bases at V and 8 bases at J; junction bases unmatched: 13. From germline, CDR1 is LNHDA and CDR2 SQIVND (reference sequence). CDR3 size: 16 residues. CDR3 DNA: TGTGCCAGTAGTATTAACTCCGGACAGGGGCCTCGAGGCTACACCTTC. Amino acids: CASSINSGQGPRGYTF.

This rearrangement joins TRBV19 to TRBJ2-7; 8 bases agree with TRBD2. With 8 bases clipped from V and 5 bases from J, the junction kept 14 bases outside the gene matches. Germline CDR1 is LNHDA and CDR2 is SQIVND (reference sequence). This CDR3 comprises 15 residues. CDR3 sequence reads: CASGDPGLVNDEQYF. For the CDR3, the DNA is TGTGCCAGTGGCGATCCGGGACTAGTGAACGACGAGCAGTACTTC.

The chain employs TRBV6-7 and TRBJ2-3; TRBD2 matches at 11 bases. TRBV6-7 is an ORF for which the function is uncertain. The junction had 4 bases not matched to a gene; V was cut back by 3 bases and J by 2 bases. The CDR3 is made up of 16 amino acids. CDR3 amino acids: CASSYLTSGVTDTQYF. Here the CDR3 DNA reads TGTGCCAGCAGTTATCTGACTAGCGGGGTCACAGATACGCAGTATTTT.

The DNA for the CDR3 is TGCGCCAGCAGCTCAACAGGGGTCGAGCAGTACTTC. Protein: CASSSTGVEQYF. The chain links TRBV5-1 to TRBJ2-7, with 7 bases lining up with TRBD1. Germline V gives CDR1 SGHRS, CDR2 YFSETQ. The CDR3 is 12 residues long. The J segment lost 6 bases and the V segment lost 3 bases, leaving 3 bases of the junction unmatched.

The chain has TRBV5-8 and TRBJ2-5, with a tentative D call TRBD1 (6 bases). The germline CDR1 and CDR2 sequences are SGHTS and YDEGEE. V was pared by 4 bases and J by 1 base, with 8 bases between. The CDR3 sequence is 13 residues long. The CDR3, as DNA: TGTGCCAGCAGCCCGGACAGCCAAGAGACCCAGTACTTC. Residues: CASSPDSQETQYF.

This chain links TRBV5-8 with TRBJ1-1, with D uncertain. This CDR3 comprises 13 residues. The germline V gene has CDR1 SGHTS and CDR2 YDEGEE. V was trimmed by 2 bases and J by 1 base, leaving 6 bases between them. CDR3 in DNA: TGTGCCAGCAGCTTACACAGGAACACTGAAGCTTTCTTT. It is translated as CASSLHRNTEAFF.

This clone was observed a handful of times. The chain carries TRBV7-2 and TRBJ1-2, with 9 nucleotides matching TRBD1. V was clipped by 6 bases and J by 6 bases; unmatched bases: 5. Germline-derived CDR1 and CDR2 are SGHTA and FQGNSA. The CDR3 is made up of 13 amino acids. This CDR3 is CASSSRTGDGYTF. CDR3 coding DNA: TGTGCCAGCAGTTCACGGACAGGGGATGGCTACACCTTC.

The chain is built from TRBV5-8 and TRBJ2-5; perhaps TRBD2 as D (5 bases). The V gene's germline CDR1 is SGHTS and CDR2 YDEGEE. This CDR3 has 14 amino acids. The V end lost 0 bases, the J end lost 4 bases, and 10 bases lay between the germline ends. CDR3 region: CASSLAQSGETQYF. Written as DNA, the CDR3 is TGTGCCAGCAGCTTGGCTCAGAGCGGAGAGACCCAGTACTTC.